Below, 8 T cell receptor beta chains from the same sample are listed, as sequenced in a study of immune evolution from preneoplasia to lung adenocarcinoma (dated by TCRdb to 2020 to 2023). The library relied on the immunoSEQ multiplex PCR assay. The immuneACCESS repertoire file appears here via TCRdb, limited to in-frame rearrangements. These files lack a portion of the clones; in checked studies, under half of the deficit traces to unresolved V genes, and the cause of the others is not known. This sample comprises around 6,200 clones, approximately 78% of them detected only once. Approximately 5.8% of the sample is in the top ten clones. Input material: FFPE invasive lung adenocarcinoma tissue. This specimen's cell subset or site label, per the study, means: frankly invasive lung adenocarcinoma (ADC). The receptor set was obtained from a person aged 45 to 59 with lung adenocarcinoma.

The CDR3 DNA is TGTGCCAGCAGCTTGGACAGGGTGGGTACTGAAGCTTTCTTT. It yields the protein CASSLDRVGTEAFF. The rearrangement links TRBV5-6 to TRBJ1-1; TRBD1 is a possible D gene (6 bases). This CDR3 is 14 amino acids long. Deletions cut 0 bases from V and 5 bases from J, with 11 bases between. Germline assignment: CDR1 SGHDT and CDR2 YYEEEE.

The chain carries TRBV6-5 and TRBJ1-4; D ambiguous. CDR3 length: 14 residues. CDR1 and CDR2 (germline): MNHEY, SVGAGI. V lost 2 bases and J 7 bases, leaving 11 bases between the germline ends. The CDR3 protein is CASSYDGRGEKLFF. As DNA, the CDR3 is TGTGCCAGCAGTTACGACGGGCGGGGTGAAAAACTGTTTTTT.

The rearrangement links TRBV28 to TRBJ2-1; no definite D call. Germline V lookup: CDR1 MDHEN, CDR2 SYDVKM. The CDR3 has 13 amino acids. V gave up 5 bases and J gave up 5 bases, with 10 bases separating them. Written as DNA, the CDR3 is TGTGCCAGCAGTCCCTCGACACACAATGAGCAGTTCTTC. Its translation is CASSPSTHNEQFF. Based on the CDR3 plus reference TRBV28 and TRBJ2-1, the full variable domain is DVKVTQSSRYLVKRTGEKVFLECVQDMDHENMFWYRQDPGLGLRLIYFSYDVKMKEKGDIPEGYSVSREKKERFSLILESASTNQTSMYLCASSPSTHNEQFFGPGTRLTVL.

The V call is TRBV7-6, the J call TRBJ2-3; 10 nucleotides align to TRBD2. The CDR3 consists of 18 residues. Germline V gene sequence: CDR1 SGHVS, CDR2 FNYEAQ. Unmatched junction bases numbered 11, after V lost 5 bases and J lost 0 bases. The CDR3 region has the DNA TGTGCCAGCAGCCGAACCCGGCCGACTAGCGGGAGCACAGATACGCAGTATTTT. This encodes CASSRTRPTSGSTDTQYF.

This clone occurred once. The CDR3 region is CASRAPGDEKLFF. The CDR3 coding sequence is TGTGCCAGCAGGGCCCCGGGCGATGAAAAACTGTTTTTT. V is TRBV2 and J is TRBJ1-4, with no clear D. With 6 bases removed from V and 6 bases from J, the gap between germline ends came to 11 bases. Germline loops: CDR1 SNHLY, CDR2 FYNNEI. The CDR3 runs 13 residues.

Only one count was recorded for this clone. The rearrangement joins TRBV19 to TRBJ1-2; the match to TRBD1 covers 8 bases. The CDR3 has 17 residues. In germline, CDR1 is LNHDA, CDR2 SQIVND (reference sequence). V trimming: 3 bases; J trimming: 0 bases; junction bases outside the gene matches: 9. The CDR3: CASSMFVTGATNYGYTF. CDR3 coding DNA: TGTGCCAGTAGTATGTTTGTGACAGGGGCTACTAACTATGGCTACACCTTC. Drawing the rest from reference TRBV19 and TRBJ1-2, the complete variable domain is DGGITQSPKYLFRKEGQNVTLSCEQNLNHDAMYWYRQDPGQGLRLIYYSQIVNDFQKGDIAEGYSVSREKKESFPLTVTSAQKNPTAFYLCASSMFVTGATNYGYTFGSGTRLTVV.

The J gene is TRBJ1-5, the V gene TRBV2; D perhaps matches TRBD1 (6 bases). CDR3 length: 13 residues. The germline V gene has CDR1 SNHLY and CDR2 FYNNEI. V lost 6 bases and J lost 6, with 12 bases in between. CDR3 loop: CASRSGERQPQHF. DNA of the CDR3: TGTGCCAGCAGGTCAGGGGAGCGTCAGCCCCAGCATTTT.

In nucleotides, the CDR3 is TGTGCCAGCGGGGGGGTTAAATCTATCACTGAAGCTTTCTTT. Its protein product is CASGGVKSITEAFF. The V gene is TRBV6-1, the J gene TRBJ1-1, with D perhaps matching TRBD1 (5 bases). Looked up from germline, CDR1 is MNHNS and CDR2 is SASEGT. V lost 8 bases to trimming and J lost 4 bases, with 17 bases between them. This CDR3 region has 14 residues.